This is a list of T cell receptor beta chains from one sample in a study of shared clonotypes between healthy human individuals. TCRdb's table, derived via immunoSEQ multiplex PCR, lists solely in-frame clones and lacks some. This table has hundreds of thousands of clones, about 96% appearing once. The sequenced sample was memory CD8+ T cells sorted from blood. The receptors stem from a man under 40 in good health. CDR3s include the opening cysteine and the closing phenylalanine or tryptophan. Fields, in order: J gene, V gene, CDR3 protein.

TRBJ1-5 | TRBV28 | CASRINGRGNQPQHF
TRBJ2-1 | TRBV27 | CASSLLSGRRDNEQFF
TRBJ2-2 | TRBV5-4 | CASSLALGLNTGELFF
TRBJ2-7 | TRBV7-9 | CASSPLRDTGYYEQYF
TRBJ2-1 | TRBV19 | CASRSGASGIYNEQFF
TRBJ2-2 | TRBV30 | CAWSVLTGRLVGELFF
TRBJ1-3 | TRBV2 | CASSQDRGKSGNTIYF
TRBJ2-4 | TRBV4-1 | CASSQVKPQAKNIQYF
TRBJ2-2 | TRBV27 | CASSSVTGELFF
TRBJ2-5 | TRBV10-3 | CAISESRTSGRETQYF
TRBJ2-7 | TRBV5-4 | CASSLGTPGTYEQYF
TRBJ2-7 | TRBV27 | CASSPPRRPPYEQYF
TRBJ2-1 | TRBV11-3 | CASSSSMAYNEQFF
TRBJ2-1 | TRBV19 | CASRSRDYTHNEQFF
TRBJ2-4 | TRBV11-1 | CASSLGTNIQYF
TRBJ2-2 | TRBV10-1 | CASARRAGELFF
TRBJ2-7 | TRBV4-1 | CASSLTIKSYEQYF
TRBJ2-5 | TRBV5-1 | CASSLADRETQYF
TRBJ2-7 | TRBV5-5 | CASSPGQGAYEQYF
TRBJ2-1 | TRBV2 | CASSSYNEQFF
TRBJ2-7 | TRBV6-5 | CASSLGLAGSYEQYF
TRBJ2-7 | TRBV4-2 | CASSQGEGGRREQYF
TRBJ2-1 | TRBV2 | CASSFLAEIYNEQFF
TRBJ2-2 | TRBV6-1 | CASRRDREVTGELFF
TRBJ2-5 | TRBV27 | CASSSQHRGETQYF
TRBJ1-2 | TRBV9 | CASTLTGEYYGYTF
TRBJ1-1 | TRBV6-1 | CASSTTWFNTEAFF
TRBJ1-1 | TRBV28 | CASSRDSHTEAFF
TRBJ2-2 | TRBV15 | CATSRDLAVGGELFF
TRBJ2-7 | TRBV6-5 | CASSYALAGAYEQYF
TRBJ1-5 | TRBV5-6 | CASSLRGIGNQPQHF
TRBJ1-5 | TRBV20-1 | CSASGRGSQHF
TRBJ2-1 | TRBV28 | CASSLTGPSRQFF
TRBJ1-5 | TRBV6-1 | CASSPGQGSSQPQHF
TRBJ2-3 | TRBV10-3 | CAISDRTNSTDTQYF
TRBJ2-3 | TRBV6-5 | CASSQADTQYF
TRBJ2-1 | TRBV10-3 | CAISEWGLAGGYNEQFF
TRBJ2-4 | TRBV2 | CASILQIAKNIQYF
TRBJ1-3 | TRBV28 | CASSFTGAHSGNTIYF
TRBJ1-5 | TRBV5-8 | CASSQPPGWSNQPQHF
TRBJ1-3 | TRBV30 | CAWSRTGRGNTIYF
TRBJ2-3 | TRBV10-1 | CASSGGSTDTQYF
TRBJ1-2 | TRBV27 | CASRSRAYGYTF
TRBJ2-5 | TRBV4-1 | CASTQGRDLQETQYF
TRBJ1-4 | TRBV2 | CASSMTFFNEKLFF
TRBJ1-1 | TRBV5-6 | CASSTGDTEAFF
TRBJ2-5 | TRBV4-2 | CASSERGEETQYF
TRBJ1-5 | TRBV21-1 | CASSKSLAGFPQPQHF
TRBJ2-1 | TRBV7-2 | CASSLLPPGLAGSWNEQFF
TRBJ2-1 | TRBV7-9 | CASSSPPTWAAYNEQFF
TRBJ2-3 | TRBV7-9 | CASSLGETSGTDTQYF